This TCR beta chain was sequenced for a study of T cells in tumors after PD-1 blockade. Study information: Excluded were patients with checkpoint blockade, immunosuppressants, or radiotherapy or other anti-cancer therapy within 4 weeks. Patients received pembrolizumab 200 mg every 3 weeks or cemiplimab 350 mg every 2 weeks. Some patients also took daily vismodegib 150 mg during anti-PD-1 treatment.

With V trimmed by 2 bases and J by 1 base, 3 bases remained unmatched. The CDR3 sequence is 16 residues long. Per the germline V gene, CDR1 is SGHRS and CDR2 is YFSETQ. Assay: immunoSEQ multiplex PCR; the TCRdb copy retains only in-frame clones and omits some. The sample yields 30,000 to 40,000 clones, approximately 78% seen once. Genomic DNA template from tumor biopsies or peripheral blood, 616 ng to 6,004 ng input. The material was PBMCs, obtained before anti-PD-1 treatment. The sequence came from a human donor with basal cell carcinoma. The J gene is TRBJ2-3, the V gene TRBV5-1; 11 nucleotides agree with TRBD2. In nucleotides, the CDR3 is TGCGCCAGCAGCTTCGCGACTAGCGGGGGCACAGATACGCAGTATTTT. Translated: CASSFATSGGTDTQYF.